Listed below are T cell receptor beta chains from one sample, sequenced in a study of shared clonotypes between healthy human individuals. Only in-frame clones appear in the TCRdb table, and some are missing; sequencing was by immunoSEQ multiplex PCR. The sample includes 2 million to 2.5 million clones, 85% to 95% of them seen just once. What was sequenced was naive CD8+ T cells from PBMCs. These receptors all come from a man between 18 and 29 years old in good health. Some clones in this sample may be carry-over from other donors' samples. Both conserved end residues are part of each CDR3. D genes are given only for firm matches. Size is stated for part of the rows, as once, few or many counts, or as a class when the clone is expanded.

V gene: TRBV7-8
clone size: .
J gene: TRBJ2-1
D gene: .
CDR3 protein: CASSEQVYLTYNEQFF
CDR3 DNA: TGTGCCAGCAGCGAACAGGTCTACTTGACCTACAATGAGCAGTTCTTC

V gene: TRBV4-3
clone size: once
J gene: TRBJ1-2
D gene: .
CDR3 protein: CASSQESGTNYGYTF
CDR3 DNA: TGCGCCAGCAGCCAAGAATCGGGGACTAACTATGGCTACACCTTC

V gene: TRBV9
clone size: .
J gene: TRBJ1-1
D gene: TRBD1
CDR3 protein: CASSVEWDRGRSEAFF
CDR3 DNA: TGTGCCAGCAGCGTAGAGTGGGACAGGGGTAGGTCTGAAGCTTTCTTT

V gene: TRBV15
clone size: .
J gene: TRBJ2-7
D gene: .
CDR3 protein: CATSHSYEQYF
CDR3 DNA: TGTGCCACCAGCCACAGCTACGAGCAGTACTTC

V gene: TRBV28
clone size: .
J gene: TRBJ1-2
D gene: .
CDR3 protein: CASSFWGTTTYGYTF
CDR3 DNA: TGTGCCAGCAGTTTTTGGGGGACTACCACATATGGCTACACCTTC

V gene: TRBV28
clone size: few
J gene: TRBJ1-1
D gene: .
CDR3 protein: CATVGVMNTEAFF
CDR3 DNA: TGTGCCACGGTAGGTGTGATGAACACTGAAGCTTTCTTT

V gene: TRBV19
clone size: .
J gene: TRBJ2-2
D gene: TRBD1
CDR3 protein: CASSHGPGTGGTGELFF
CDR3 DNA: TGTGCCAGTAGCCACGGTCCGGGGACAGGGGGCACCGGGGAGCTGTTTTTT

V gene: TRBV4-2
clone size: .
J gene: TRBJ2-1
D gene: .
CDR3 protein: CASSQGAPYYNEQFF
CDR3 DNA: TGTGCCAGCAGCCAAGGGGCCCCATACTACAATGAGCAGTTCTTC

V gene: TRBV6-5
clone size: .
J gene: TRBJ1-1
D gene: .
CDR3 protein: CASSYGGRTEAFF
CDR3 DNA: TGTGCCAGCAGTTACGGGGGGAGGACTGAAGCTTTCTTT

V gene: TRBV7-9
clone size: .
J gene: TRBJ1-2
D gene: .
CDR3 protein: CASSLERSYGYTF
CDR3 DNA: TGTGCCAGCAGCTTAGAACGGTCCTATGGCTACACCTTC